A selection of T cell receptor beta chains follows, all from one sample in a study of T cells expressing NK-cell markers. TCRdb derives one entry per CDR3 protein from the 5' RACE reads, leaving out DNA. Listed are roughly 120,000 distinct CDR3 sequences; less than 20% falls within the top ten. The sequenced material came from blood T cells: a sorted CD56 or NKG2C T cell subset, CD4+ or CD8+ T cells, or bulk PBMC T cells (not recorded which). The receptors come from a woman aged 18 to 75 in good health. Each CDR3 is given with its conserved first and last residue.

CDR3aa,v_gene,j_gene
CASSQDLEGDSKNIQYF,TRBV3-1,TRBJ2-4
CASSYYLGLAGISYEQYF,TRBV6-2/TRBV6-3,TRBJ2-7
CASSLGDGTEAFF,TRBV5-5,TRBJ1-1
CASRAPASPIYNEQFF,TRBV7-9,TRBJ2-1
CASSPSLGAGGADNEQFF,TRBV11-2,TRBJ2-1
CASSEWGFGVSYEQYF,TRBV2,TRBJ2-7
CASTSGTRRSGNLYEQYF,TRBV28,TRBJ2-7
CSARDPVDPYNEQFF,TRBV20-1,TRBJ2-1
CASSQEGDYNYNEQFF,TRBV4-3,TRBJ2-1
CASWVAGTYEQYF,TRBV27,TRBJ2-7
CASSQVMSGDRGGELFF,TRBV4-1,TRBJ2-2
CASRRGGTEAFF,TRBV4-1,TRBJ1-1
CASSQDQNGGDEQFF,TRBV4-3,TRBJ2-1
CASSSRDRYEQYF,TRBV7-9,TRBJ2-7
CSAKDLPGRGEQYF,TRBV20-1,TRBJ2-7
CASSTDRGPGELFF,TRBV6-1,TRBJ2-2
CSARIANEQFF,TRBV20-1,TRBJ2-1
CASSPDGYQPQHF,TRBV7-2,TRBJ1-5
CATSSEASNQPQHF,TRBV15,TRBJ1-5
CAWSGTGQRSSYEQYF,TRBV30,TRBJ2-7
CASSPGPQETQYF,TRBV18,TRBJ2-5
CASRDSSVVHGYTF,TRBV12-3/TRBV12-4,TRBJ1-2
CASSDPGTGQETQYF,TRBV12-3/TRBV12-4,TRBJ2-5
CASSPMLGAGEKLFF,TRBV7-2,TRBJ1-4
CATSRSADATNEKLFF,TRBV15,TRBJ1-4
CASSSGLAGLHEQFF,TRBV5-1,TRBJ2-1
CASSSGQLNSPLHF,TRBV7-2,TRBJ1-6
CASSFPNNEQFF,TRBV5-6,TRBJ2-1
CSARDRVAYEQYF,TRBV20-1,TRBJ2-7
CSARLKGKGTEAFF,TRBV20-1,TRBJ1-1
CASSPLGESKETQYF,TRBV25-1,TRBJ2-5
CAIGLTGLPYEQYF,TRBV10-3,TRBJ2-7
CASSLAGQSQETQYF,TRBV12-3/TRBV12-4,TRBJ2-5
CSVEGGQADGYTF,TRBV29-1,TRBJ1-2
CASSHPGSVNEKLFF,TRBV14,TRBJ1-4
CASSPGASPLHF,TRBV7-9,TRBJ1-6
CASTQGGLGELFF,TRBV12-3/TRBV12-4,TRBJ2-2
CASMVNTEAFF,TRBV25-1,TRBJ1-1
CASSWGGQSSYEQYF,TRBV7-9,TRBJ2-7
CASNSPLTGELFF,TRBV12-3/TRBV12-4,TRBJ2-2
CSARDETGASTDTQYF,TRBV20-1,TRBJ2-3